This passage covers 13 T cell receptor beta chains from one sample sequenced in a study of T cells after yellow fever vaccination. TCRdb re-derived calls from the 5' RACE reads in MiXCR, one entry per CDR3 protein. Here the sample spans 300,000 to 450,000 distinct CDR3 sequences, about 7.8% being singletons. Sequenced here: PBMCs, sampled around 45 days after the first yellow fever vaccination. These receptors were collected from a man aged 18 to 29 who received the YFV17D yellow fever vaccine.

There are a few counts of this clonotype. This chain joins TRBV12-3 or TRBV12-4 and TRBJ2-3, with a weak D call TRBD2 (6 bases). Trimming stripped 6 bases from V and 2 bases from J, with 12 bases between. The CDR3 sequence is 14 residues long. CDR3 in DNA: TGTGCCAGCAGCTCCCTGGACTACACAGATACGCAGTATTTT. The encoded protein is CASSSLDYTDTQYF.

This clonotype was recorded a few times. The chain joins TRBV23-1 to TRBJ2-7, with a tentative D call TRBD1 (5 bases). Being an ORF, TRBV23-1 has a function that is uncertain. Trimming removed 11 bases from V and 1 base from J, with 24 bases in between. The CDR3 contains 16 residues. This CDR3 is CAGPPGQGRESYEQYV. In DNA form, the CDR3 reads TGCGCCGGCCCTCCAGGCCAGGGAAGGGAATCCTACGAGCAGTACGTC.

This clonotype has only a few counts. CDR3 sequence (DNA): TGTGCCAGCAGCTGGGACAGGGGCGCCTACGAGCAGTACTTC. As protein: CASSWDRGAYEQYF. This chain links TRBV6-2 or TRBV6-3 with TRBJ2-7; 10 nucleotides agree with TRBD1. CDR3 length: 14 residues. Germline V CDR1 and CDR2: MNHEY, SVGEGT. Losses at the gene ends were 6 bases for V and 2 bases for J; bases not matched to a gene: 4.

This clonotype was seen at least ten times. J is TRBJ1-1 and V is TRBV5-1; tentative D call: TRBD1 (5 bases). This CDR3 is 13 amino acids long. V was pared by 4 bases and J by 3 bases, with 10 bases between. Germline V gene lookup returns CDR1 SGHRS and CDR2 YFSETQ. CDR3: CASSRGGDTEAFF. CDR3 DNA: TGCGCCAGCAGCCGAGGAGGGGACACTGAAGCTTTCTTT.

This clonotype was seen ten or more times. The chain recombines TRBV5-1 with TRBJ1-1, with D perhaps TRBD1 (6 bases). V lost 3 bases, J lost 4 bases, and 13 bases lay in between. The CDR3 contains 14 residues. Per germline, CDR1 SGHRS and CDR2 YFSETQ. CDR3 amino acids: CASSSQGGGTEAFF. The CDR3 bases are TGCGCCAGCAGCTCACAGGGTGGAGGCACTGAAGCTTTCTTT. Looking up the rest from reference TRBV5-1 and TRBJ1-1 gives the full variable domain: KAGVTQTPRYLIKTRGQQVTLSCSPISGHRSVSWYQQTPGQGLQFLFEYFSETQRNKGNFPGRFSGRQFSNSRSEMNVSTLELGDSALYLCASSSQGGGTEAFFGQGTRLTVV.

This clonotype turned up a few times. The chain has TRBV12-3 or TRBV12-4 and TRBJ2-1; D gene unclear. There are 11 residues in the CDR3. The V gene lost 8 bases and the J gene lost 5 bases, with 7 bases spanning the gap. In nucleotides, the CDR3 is TGTGCCAGCGCGACTGACAATGAGCAGTTCTTC. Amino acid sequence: CASATDNEQFF.

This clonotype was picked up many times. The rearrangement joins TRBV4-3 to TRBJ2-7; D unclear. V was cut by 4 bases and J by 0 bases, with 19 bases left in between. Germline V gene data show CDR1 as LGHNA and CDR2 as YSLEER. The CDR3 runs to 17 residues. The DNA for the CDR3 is TGCGCCAGCAGCCGCACGCTGGTGGGGTCGAGCTCCTACGAGCAGTACTTC. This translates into CASSRTLVGSSSYEQYF.

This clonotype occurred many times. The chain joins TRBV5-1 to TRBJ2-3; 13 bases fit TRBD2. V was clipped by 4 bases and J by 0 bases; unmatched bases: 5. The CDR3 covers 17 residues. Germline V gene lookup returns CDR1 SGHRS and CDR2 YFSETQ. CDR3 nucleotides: TGCGCCAGCAGCCTATCACTAGCGGGGGGGAGCACAGATACGCAGTATTTT. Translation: CASSLSLAGGSTDTQYF.

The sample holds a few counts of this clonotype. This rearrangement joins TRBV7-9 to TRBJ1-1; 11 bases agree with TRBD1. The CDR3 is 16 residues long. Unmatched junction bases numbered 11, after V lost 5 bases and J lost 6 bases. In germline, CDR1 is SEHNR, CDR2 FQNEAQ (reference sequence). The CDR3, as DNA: TGTGCCAGCAGCCCTCTACCGGGACAGGGGGTCTCTGAAGCTTTCTTT. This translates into CASSPLPGQGVSEAFF.

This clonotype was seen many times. In DNA form, the CDR3 reads TGTGCCAGTAGTATAGGTCAAGAGACCCAGTACTTC. Its translation: CASSIGQETQYF. V and J are TRBV19 and TRBJ2-5; D call uncertain. The V gene lost 1 base and the J gene lost 2 bases, with 2 bases spanning the gap. This CDR3 contains 12 residues. The germline V gene has CDR1 LNHDA and CDR2 SQIVND (reference sequence). The variable domain in full, completed from reference TRBV19 and TRBJ2-5, reads DGGITQSPKYLFRKEGQNVTLSCEQNLNHDAMYWYRQDPGQGLRLIYYSQIVNDFQKGDIAEGYSVSREKKESFPLTVTSAQKNPTAFYLCASSIGQETQYFGPGTRLLVL.

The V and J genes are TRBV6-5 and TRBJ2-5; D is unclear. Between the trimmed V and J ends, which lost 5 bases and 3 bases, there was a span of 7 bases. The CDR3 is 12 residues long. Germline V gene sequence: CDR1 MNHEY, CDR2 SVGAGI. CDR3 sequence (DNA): TGTGCCAGCAGTACAGAGAAAGAGACCCAGTACTTC. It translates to CASSTEKETQYF.

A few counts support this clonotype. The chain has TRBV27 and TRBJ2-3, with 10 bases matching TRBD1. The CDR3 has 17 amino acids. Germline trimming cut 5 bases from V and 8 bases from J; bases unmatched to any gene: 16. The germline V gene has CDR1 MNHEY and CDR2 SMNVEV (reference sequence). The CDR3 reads CASSPPWRGTGVSTQYF. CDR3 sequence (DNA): TGTGCCAGCAGTCCGCCCTGGAGAGGGACAGGGGTCTCTACGCAGTATTTT.

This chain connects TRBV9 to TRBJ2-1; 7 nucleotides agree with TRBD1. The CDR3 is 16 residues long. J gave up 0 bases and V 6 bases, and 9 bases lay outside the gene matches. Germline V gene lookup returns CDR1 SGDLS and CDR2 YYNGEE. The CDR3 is CASKPEGAASYNEQFF. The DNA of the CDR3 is TGTGCCAGCAAGCCCGAGGGGGCTGCCTCCTACAATGAGCAGTTCTTC. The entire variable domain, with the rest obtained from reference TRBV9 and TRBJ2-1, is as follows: DSGVTQTPKHLITATGQRVTLRCSPRSGDLSVYWYQQSLDQGLQFLIQYYNGEERAKGNILERFSAQQFPDLHSELNLSSLELGDSALYFCASKPEGAASYNEQFFGPGTRLTVL.